A single T cell receptor beta chain is shown here with its context. As yet, its antigen is unknown. Each CDR3 protein gets one entry in TCRdb, which reprocessed the 5' RACE reads and gives no DNA. This sample's clone table lists more than 400,000 distinct CDR3 sequences. These data belong to a study of T cells expressing NK-cell markers. Study summary: Sorted CD3+CD56-NKG2C+, CD3+CD56+NKG2C+ and CD3+CD56+NKG2C- T cells supplied the TCR beta repertoires. Findings of the study overall: Dominant NKG2C+ clonotypes made up roughly 1.0-8% of CD8+ T cells in over five donors.

Germline V gene data show CDR1 as SGHNT and CDR2 as YYREEE (reference sequence). The CDR3 has 15 residues. The V and J genes are TRBV5-4 and TRBJ1-1; the TRBD1 assignment by TCRdb is unverifiable without DNA. Sequences were obtained from blood T cells: a sorted CD56 or NKG2C T cell subset, CD4+ or CD8+ T cells, or bulk PBMC T cells (not recorded which). This TCR derives from a woman between 18 and 70 years old in good health. The CDR3 is CASSTGQGVRTEAFF. Full variable domain (outside the CDR3, taken from reference TRBV5-4 and TRBJ1-1): ETGVTQSPTHLIKTRGQQVTLRCSSQSGHNTVSWYQQALGQGPQFIFQYYREEENGRGNFPPRFSGLQFPNYSSELNVNALELDDSALYLCASSTGQGVRTEAFFGQGTRLTVV.